The 24 T cell receptor beta chains below come from one sample, sequenced in a study of blood T cells in healthy people across ages. Then a second PCR, running roughly 6 to 12 cycles, was carried out with a sample-barcoded 5' primer and a J-beta primer mix. TCRdb re-called the 5' RACE reads through MiXCR, storing one row per CDR3 protein. Counted here are approximately 900,000 distinct CDR3 sequences, under 50% occurring once; the ten biggest clones make up around an eighth. Sequencing was carried out using blood. The receptors derive from a young man in good health.

J is TRBJ1-5 and V is TRBV3-1; D perhaps matches TRBD1 (6 bases). Trimming stripped 0 bases from V and 6 bases from J, with 12 bases between. The CDR3 loop spans 15 amino acids. Germline lookup yields CDR1 LGHDT and CDR2 YNNKEL (reference sequence). The CDR3 region has the DNA TGTGCCAGCAGCCAAGATCCAACAGGGAGTCAGCCCCAGCATTTT. Protein sequence: CASSQDPTGSQPQHF.

The chain joins TRBV29-1 to TRBJ1-2, with no clear D. CDR3 length: 13 residues. Germline loops: CDR1 SQVTM, CDR2 ANQGSEA. V was trimmed by 6 bases and J by 3 bases, leaving 14 bases between them. The CDR3 loop reads CSVKRSDYYGYTF. CDR3 in DNA: TGCAGCGTCAAAAGGTCTGATTACTATGGCTACACCTTC. The complete variable domain, with remaining parts taken from reference TRBV29-1 and TRBJ1-2, reads SAVISQKPSRDICQRGTSLTIQCQVDSQVTMMFWYRQQPGQSLTLIATANQGSEATYESGFVIDKFPISRPNLTFSTLTVSNMSPEDSSIYLCSVKRSDYYGYTFGSGTRLTVV.

The chain employs TRBV4-1 and TRBJ2-3, with a weak D call TRBD2 (5 bases). The CDR3 runs 13 residues. CDR1 and CDR2 (germline): MGHRA, YSYEKL. V was shortened by 3 bases and J by 6 bases, with 10 bases between the two germline ends. CDR3 region: CASSQRTDDTQYF. The DNA of the CDR3 is TGCGCCAGCAGCCAGCGGACTGATGATACGCAGTATTTT.

This sequence joins TRBV7-2 and TRBJ2-7; D gene unclear. V shed 3 bases and J shed 2 bases, with 11 bases lying between them. The CDR3 spans 14 residues. Germline CDR1 reads SGHTA; CDR2 reads FQGNSA. CDR3 residues: CASSFGEWAYEQYF. DNA for the CDR3: TGTGCCAGCAGCTTCGGAGAGTGGGCCTACGAGCAGTACTTC.

The sample holds one count of this clonotype. The V call is TRBV6-5, the J call TRBJ1-1; no definite D call. V lost 6 bases to trimming and J lost 5 bases, with 10 bases between them. Per the germline V gene, CDR1 is MNHEY and CDR2 is SVGAGI. This CDR3 contains 12 residues. The chain's CDR3 is CASSTPVTEAFF. The CDR3 DNA follows: TGTGCCAGCAGCACTCCTGTGACTGAAGCTTTCTTT.

V and J are TRBV7-2 and TRBJ2-7, with 7 bases that match TRBD2. Germline-derived CDR1 and CDR2 are SGHTA and FQGNSA. The CDR3 runs to 13 residues. V trimming: 5 bases; J trimming: 5 bases; junction bases outside the gene matches: 6. The CDR3 region is CASSRGDGDEQYF. CDR3 DNA sequence: TGTGCCAGCAGCCGGGGGGACGGCGACGAGCAGTACTTC.

This chain uses TRBV4-2 with TRBJ2-3, with TRBD1 matching 10 bases. This CDR3 is built from 16 residues. Germline CDR1 and CDR2: LGHNA and YNFKEQ. J lost 1 base, V lost 0 bases, and 1 base had no gene match. CDR3 sequence: CASSQEGQGGTDTQYF. The CDR3 DNA is TGTGCCAGCAGCCAAGAAGGACAGGGGGGCACAGATACGCAGTATTTT.

At least ten counts were recorded for this clonotype. The chain carries TRBV5-1 and TRBJ2-3, with 7 positions matching TRBD1. V lost 5 bases to trimming and J lost 5 bases; unmatched junction nucleotides: 8. CDR1 is SGHRS and CDR2 is YFSETQ in the germline V gene. This CDR3 is 14 amino acids long. The CDR3 reads CASSHPYRGDTQYF. The CDR3 coding sequence is TGCGCCAGCAGTCATCCTTACAGGGGAGATACGCAGTATTTT.

The chain joins TRBV13 to TRBJ2-1; TRBD2 matches 9 bases. The trim removed 2 bases at V and 8 bases at J, leaving 4 bases unmatched. The germline V gene has CDR1 PRHDT and CDR2 FYEKMQ (reference sequence). The CDR3 is 14 amino acids. Here the CDR3 reads CASSLRLAGHEQFF. CDR3 coding DNA: TGTGCCAGCAGCTTAAGGCTAGCGGGGCATGAGCAGTTCTTC. Supplemented by reference TRBV13 and TRBJ2-1, the full variable domain reads AAGVIQSPRHLIKEKRETATLKCYPIPRHDTVYWYQQGPGQDPQFLISFYEKMQSDKGSIPDRFSAQQFSDYHSELNMSSLELGDSALYFCASSLRLAGHEQFFGPGTRLTVL.

The chain combines TRBV29-1 with TRBJ1-1; TRBD1 agrees at 7 bases. Germline values: CDR1 SQVTM, CDR2 ANQGSEA. The CDR3 has 14 residues. Trimming removed 5 bases from V and 1 base from J; junction bases left unmatched: 7. Here the CDR3 reads CSVSPQGKNTEAFF. The CDR3 DNA sequence: TGCAGCGTTTCGCCACAGGGGAAGAACACTGAAGCTTTCTTT. The full variable domain, completed using reference TRBV29-1 and TRBJ1-1, is SAVISQKPSRDICQRGTSLTIQCQVDSQVTMMFWYRQQPGQSLTLIATANQGSEATYESGFVIDKFPISRPNLTFSTLTVSNMSPEDSSIYLCSVSPQGKNTEAFFGQGTRLTVV.

The rearrangement joins TRBV20-1 to TRBJ2-7, with 9 positions matching TRBD1. Trimming removed 0 bases from V and 1 base from J; junction bases left unmatched: 7. The CDR3 runs 16 residues. Germline assignment: CDR1 DFQATT and CDR2 SNEGSKA (reference sequence). CDR3 in amino acids: CSARDRMTGGSYEQYF. CDR3 coding DNA: TGCAGTGCTAGAGACCGAATGACAGGGGGTTCCTACGAGCAGTACTTC.

The rearrangement joins TRBV6-6 to TRBJ1-1, with D possibly matching TRBD1 (5 bases). V lost 10 bases and J 10 bases, leaving 22 bases between the germline ends. The CDR3 loop spans 13 amino acids. Per germline, CDR1 MNHNY and CDR2 SVGAGI (reference sequence). The CDR3 here is CATRADWGSGAFF. CDR3 sequence (DNA): TGTGCCACCCGAGCGGATTGGGGGAGCGGAGCTTTCTTT.

The chain couples TRBV6-5 to TRBJ2-3; 8 nucleotides line up with TRBD2. V dropped 6 bases and J dropped 6; count of bases not matched to a gene: 11. The CDR3 spans 15 residues. Germline V lookup: CDR1 MNHEY, CDR2 SVGAGI. CDR3 DNA sequence: TGTGCCAGCAGCTCGACCGGGACTAGAGGTGATACGCAGTATTTT. Protein sequence: CASSSTGTRGDTQYF.

With respect to this clonotype: It may be a read error: a sequence one base away is much more abundant. The chain employs TRBV5-6 and TRBJ1-2, with D perhaps matching TRBD1 (5 bases). Trimming took 1 base from V and 9 from J, leaving 7 bases between them. The CDR3 length is 11 residues. The germline V gene encodes CDR1 SGHDT and CDR2 YYEEEE. CDR3 in DNA: TGTGCCAGCAGCTTGCAGGGAAGCTACACCTTC. This encodes CASSLQGSYTF.

V usage is TRBV7-2 and J usage is TRBJ2-1; D unclear. The V and J ends lost 5 bases and 2 bases respectively, with 10 bases between them. This CDR3 has 14 amino acids. Germline V gives CDR1 SGHTA, CDR2 FQGNSA. CDR3 amino acids: CASSPSSPYNEQFF. DNA for the CDR3: TGTGCCAGCAGCCCCTCCAGCCCCTACAATGAGCAGTTCTTC.

The V and J genes are TRBV14 and TRBJ2-1; TRBD2 is a possible D gene (5 bases). This CDR3 is built from 14 residues. V lost 4 bases to trimming and J lost 10 bases, with 17 bases between them. Germline V gene sequence: CDR1 SGHDN, CDR2 FVKESK. The CDR3 here is CASSRGLTPDEQFF. In DNA, the CDR3 is TGTGCCAGCAGCCGAGGACTCACCCCTGACGAGCAGTTCTTC.

The chain is built from TRBV29-1 and TRBJ1-6; no clear D gene. The CDR3 has 14 residues. Germline V gene sequence: CDR1 SQVTM, CDR2 ANQGSEA. The V and J ends lost 0 bases and 11 bases respectively, with 14 bases between them. Written as DNA, the CDR3 is TGCAGCGTTGAAGATCCAGAGGGTACGACACCCCTCCACTTT. Translated, it gives CSVEDPEGTTPLHF.

This sequence joins TRBV28 and TRBJ1-5; D is ambiguous. Trimming removed 5 bases from V and 3 bases from J, with 8 bases in between. The CDR3 contains 13 residues. Germline-derived CDR1 and CDR2 are MDHEN and SYDVKM. CDR3 coding DNA: TGTGCCAGCAGTAAGCAGAACAATCAGCCCCAGCATTTT. It codes for CASSKQNNQPQHF.

Only a few counts were recorded for this clonotype. The gene calls are TRBV2 and TRBJ1-2, with no clear D. The CDR3 totals 11 residues. Trimming pared 5 bases from V and 6 bases from J, leaving 7 bases between. CDR1 SNHLY and CDR2 FYNNEI come from the germline V gene. CDR3: CASSLGNGYTF. DNA for the CDR3: TGTGCCAGCAGTCTAGGGAATGGCTACACCTTC.

This clonotype was seen at least ten times. The chain joins TRBV5-1 to TRBJ1-2, with TRBD1 matching over 8 bases. The CDR3 has 14 amino acids. Germline-derived CDR1 and CDR2 are SGHRS and YFSETQ. V was clipped by 3 bases and J by 5 bases; unmatched bases: 6. CDR3 sequence reads: CASSSDRGGYGYTF. For the CDR3, the DNA is TGCGCCAGCAGCTCCGACAGGGGTGGATATGGCTACACCTTC.

The chain carries TRBV4-2 and TRBJ1-2; tentative D call: TRBD1 (6 bases). The CDR3 has 14 amino acids. Germline CDR1 and CDR2: LGHNA and YNFKEQ. With 0 bases removed from V and 8 bases from J, the gap between germline ends came to 13 bases. The CDR3 is CASSQDGGQRGYTF. Here the CDR3 DNA reads TGTGCCAGCAGCCAAGACGGGGGGCAAAGGGGCTACACCTTC.

V and J are TRBV7-2 and TRBJ2-1; D is unresolved. The J call is doubtful: the DNA matches TRBJ2-7 better. The CDR3 is made up of 15 amino acids. Germline CDR1 SGHTA, CDR2 FQGNSA. In DNA form, the CDR3 reads TGTGCCAGCAGCTTAGCAACCGACTCTTACAATGAGCAGTACTTC. Translation: CASSLATDSYNEQYF.

This clonotype was found a few times. The V gene is TRBV20-1, the J gene TRBJ2-3; TRBD2 matches at 10 bases. The CDR3 runs to 17 residues. CDR1 DFQATT and CDR2 SNEGSKA come from the germline V gene (reference sequence). Trimming cost V 1 base and J 2 bases; bases outside gene matches: 9. CDR3 region: CSARVSGGGILTDTQYF. The CDR3 nucleotides are TGCAGTGCTAGAGTGAGCGGGGGGGGAATCCTCACAGATACGCAGTATTTT.

The chain combines TRBV6-6 with TRBJ1-5; 7 bases align to TRBD1. V lost 4 bases to trimming and J lost 1 base; unmatched junction nucleotides: 4. Germline CDR1 reads MNHNY; CDR2 reads SVGAGI (reference sequence). This CDR3 is 15 amino acids long. The CDR3 DNA is TGTGCCAGCAGTTTCAGGGGGGGGAGCAATCAGCCCCAGCATTTT. This sequence encodes CASSFRGGSNQPQHF.